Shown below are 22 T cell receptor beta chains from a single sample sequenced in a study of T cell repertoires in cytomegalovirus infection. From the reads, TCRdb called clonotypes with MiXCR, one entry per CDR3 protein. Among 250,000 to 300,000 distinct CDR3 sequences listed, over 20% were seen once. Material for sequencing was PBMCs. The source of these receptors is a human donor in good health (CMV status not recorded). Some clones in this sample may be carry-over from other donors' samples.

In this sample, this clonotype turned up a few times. CDR3 in DNA: TGTGCCAGCGTAGACACCGGGACAAGGACAGCCTACGAGCAGTACTTC. Translating gives CASVDTGTRTAYEQYF. The V gene is TRBV28, the J gene TRBJ2-7, with a weak D call TRBD1 (6 bases). The V end was cut by 8 bases, the J end by 2 bases, with 22 bases between. Germline-derived CDR1 and CDR2 are MDHEN and SYDVKM. The CDR3 is 16 residues long.

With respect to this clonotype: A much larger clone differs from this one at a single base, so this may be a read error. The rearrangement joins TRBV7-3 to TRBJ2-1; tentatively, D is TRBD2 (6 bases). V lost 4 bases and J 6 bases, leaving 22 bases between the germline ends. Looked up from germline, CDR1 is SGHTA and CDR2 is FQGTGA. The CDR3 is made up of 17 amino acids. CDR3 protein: CASSSTAKAGPTNEQFF. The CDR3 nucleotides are TGTGCCAGCAGCTCAACGGCCAAGGCGGGACCAACCAATGAGCAGTTCTTC. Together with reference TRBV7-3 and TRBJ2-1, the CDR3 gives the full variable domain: GAGVSQTPSNKVTEKGKYVELRCDPISGHTALYWYRQSLGQGPEFLIYFQGTGAADDSGLPNDRFFAVRPEGSVSTLKIQRTERGDSAVYLCASSSTAKAGPTNEQFFGPGTRLTVL.

The CDR3 nucleotides are TGCAGCGTTGAGTTGGGCGCCGAAGAGACCCAGTACTTC. Translated, it gives CSVELGAEETQYF. This rearrangement joins TRBV29-1 to TRBJ2-5; D remains ambiguous. Germline V CDR1 and CDR2: SQVTM, ANQGSEA. Trimming took off 3 bases at V and 3 bases at J, with 11 bases between the two ends. The CDR3 covers 13 residues.

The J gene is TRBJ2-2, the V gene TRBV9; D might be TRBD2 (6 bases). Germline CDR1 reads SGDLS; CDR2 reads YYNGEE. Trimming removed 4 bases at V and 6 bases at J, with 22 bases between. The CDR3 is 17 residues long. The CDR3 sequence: CASSPTTGTLAPGELFF. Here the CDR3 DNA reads TGTGCCAGCAGCCCGACAACCGGGACTCTGGCCCCCGGGGAGCTGTTTTTT.

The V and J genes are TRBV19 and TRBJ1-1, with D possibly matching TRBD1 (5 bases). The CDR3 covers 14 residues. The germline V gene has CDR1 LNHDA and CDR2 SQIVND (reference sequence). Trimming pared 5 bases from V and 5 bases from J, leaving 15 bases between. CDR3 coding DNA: TGTGCCAGTAGTTTAGGGACGGCCGGGACTGAAGCTTTCTTT. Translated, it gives CASSLGTAGTEAFF.

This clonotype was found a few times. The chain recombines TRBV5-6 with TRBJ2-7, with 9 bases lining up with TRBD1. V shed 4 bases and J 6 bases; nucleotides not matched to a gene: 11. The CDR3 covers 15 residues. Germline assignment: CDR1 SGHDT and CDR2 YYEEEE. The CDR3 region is CASSPGQGLSPEQYF. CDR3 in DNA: TGTGCCAGCAGCCCAGGACAGGGGCTAAGTCCCGAGCAGTACTTC.

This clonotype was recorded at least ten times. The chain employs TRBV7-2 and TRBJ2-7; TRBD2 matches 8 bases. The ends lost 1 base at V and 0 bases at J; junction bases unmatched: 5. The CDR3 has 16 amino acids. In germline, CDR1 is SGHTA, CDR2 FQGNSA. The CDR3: CASSLVGSGVSYEQYF. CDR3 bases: TGTGCCAGCAGCTTAGTGGGTAGCGGGGTCTCCTACGAGCAGTACTTC.

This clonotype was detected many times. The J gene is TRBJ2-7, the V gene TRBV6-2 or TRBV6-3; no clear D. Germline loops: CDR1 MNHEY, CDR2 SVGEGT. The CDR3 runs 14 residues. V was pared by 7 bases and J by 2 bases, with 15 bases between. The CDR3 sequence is CASMERIPPYEQYF. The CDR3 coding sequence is TGTGCCAGCATGGAAAGGATCCCTCCCTACGAGCAGTACTTC.

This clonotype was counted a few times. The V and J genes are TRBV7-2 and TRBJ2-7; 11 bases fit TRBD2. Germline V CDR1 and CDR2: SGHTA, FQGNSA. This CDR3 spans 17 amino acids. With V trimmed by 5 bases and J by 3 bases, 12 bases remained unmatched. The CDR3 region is CASSPRSLAGGSYEQYF. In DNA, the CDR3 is TGTGCCAGCAGCCCCAGATCTCTAGCGGGAGGAAGCTACGAGCAGTACTTC.

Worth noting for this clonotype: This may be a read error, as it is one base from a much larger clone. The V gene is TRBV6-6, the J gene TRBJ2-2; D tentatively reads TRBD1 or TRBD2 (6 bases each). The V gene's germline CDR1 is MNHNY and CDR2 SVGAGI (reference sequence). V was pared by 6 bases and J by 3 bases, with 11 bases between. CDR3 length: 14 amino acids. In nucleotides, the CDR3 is TGTGCCAGCAGCGGGGGCGGGTACACCGGGGAGCTGTTTTTT. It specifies CASSGGGYTGELFF.

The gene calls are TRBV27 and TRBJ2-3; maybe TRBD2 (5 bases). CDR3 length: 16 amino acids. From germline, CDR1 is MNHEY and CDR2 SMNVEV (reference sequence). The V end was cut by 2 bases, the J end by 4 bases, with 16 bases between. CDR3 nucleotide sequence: TGTGCCAGCAGTTTAAGTTCGTGGACCGGGGCAGATACGCAGTATTTT. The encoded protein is CASSLSSWTGADTQYF.

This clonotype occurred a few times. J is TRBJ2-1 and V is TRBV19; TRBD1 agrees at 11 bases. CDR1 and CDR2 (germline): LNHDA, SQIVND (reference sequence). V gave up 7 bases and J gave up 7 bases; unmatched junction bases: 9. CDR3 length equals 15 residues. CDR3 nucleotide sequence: TGTGCCAGTACCCCAGGACAGGGGGCGCGGAATGAGCAGTTCTTC. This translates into CASTPGQGARNEQFF.

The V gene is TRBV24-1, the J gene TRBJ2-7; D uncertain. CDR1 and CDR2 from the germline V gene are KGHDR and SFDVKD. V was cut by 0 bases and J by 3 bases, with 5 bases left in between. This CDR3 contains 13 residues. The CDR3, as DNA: TGTGCCACCAGTGATTTGCCCGGCTACGAGCAGTACTTC. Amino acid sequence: CATSDLPGYEQYF.

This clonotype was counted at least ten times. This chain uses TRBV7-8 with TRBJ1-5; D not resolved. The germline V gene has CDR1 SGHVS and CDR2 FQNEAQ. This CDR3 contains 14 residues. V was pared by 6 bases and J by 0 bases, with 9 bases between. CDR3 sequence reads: CASSSRSSNQPQHF. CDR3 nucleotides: TGTGCCAGCAGTTCCAGGAGTAGCAATCAGCCCCAGCATTTT.

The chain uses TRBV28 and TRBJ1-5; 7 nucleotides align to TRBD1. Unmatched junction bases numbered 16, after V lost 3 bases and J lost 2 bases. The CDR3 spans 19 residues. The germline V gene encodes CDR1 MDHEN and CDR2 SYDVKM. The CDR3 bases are TGTGCCAGCAGTTTCCCGCCTGGAAACGACAGGGTTCGCAATCAGCCCCAGCATTTT. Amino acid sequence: CASSFPPGNDRVRNQPQHF.

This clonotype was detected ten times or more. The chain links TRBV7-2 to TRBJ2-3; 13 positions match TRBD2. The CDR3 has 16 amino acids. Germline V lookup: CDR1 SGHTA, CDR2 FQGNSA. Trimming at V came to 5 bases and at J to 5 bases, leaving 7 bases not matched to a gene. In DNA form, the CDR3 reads TGTGCCAGCAGCCCCGGACTAGCGGGAGCTGGAGATACGCAGTATTTT. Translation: CASSPGLAGAGDTQYF.

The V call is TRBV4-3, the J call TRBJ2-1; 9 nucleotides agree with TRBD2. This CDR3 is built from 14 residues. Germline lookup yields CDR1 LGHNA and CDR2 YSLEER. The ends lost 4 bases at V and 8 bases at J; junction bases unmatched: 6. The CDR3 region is CASSRGTSLDEQFF. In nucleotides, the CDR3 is TGCGCCAGCAGCCGAGGGACTAGCTTGGATGAGCAGTTCTTC.

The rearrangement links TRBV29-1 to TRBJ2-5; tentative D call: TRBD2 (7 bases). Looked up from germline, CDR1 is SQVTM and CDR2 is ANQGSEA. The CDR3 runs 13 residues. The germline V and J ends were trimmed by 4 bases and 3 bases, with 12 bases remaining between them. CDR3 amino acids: CSVGGGGKETQYF. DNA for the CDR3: TGCAGCGTTGGAGGGGGAGGGAAAGAGACCCAGTACTTC.

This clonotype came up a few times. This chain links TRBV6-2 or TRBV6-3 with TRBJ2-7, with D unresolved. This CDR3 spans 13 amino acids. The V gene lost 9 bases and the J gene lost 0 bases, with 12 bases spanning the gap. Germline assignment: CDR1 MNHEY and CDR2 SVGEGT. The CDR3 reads CASSPVFSYEQYF. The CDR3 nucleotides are TGTGCCAGTTCACCAGTCTTCTCCTACGAGCAGTACTTC.

The CDR3 protein is CASSSVSYGYTF. CDR3 DNA: TGTGCCAGCAGCTCGGTTAGCTATGGCTACACCTTC. V and J are TRBV7-2 and TRBJ1-2; D remains unclear. Germline lookup yields CDR1 SGHTA and CDR2 FQGNSA. This CDR3 spans 12 amino acids. Trimming left V 4 bases short and J 4 bases short, with 7 bases between.

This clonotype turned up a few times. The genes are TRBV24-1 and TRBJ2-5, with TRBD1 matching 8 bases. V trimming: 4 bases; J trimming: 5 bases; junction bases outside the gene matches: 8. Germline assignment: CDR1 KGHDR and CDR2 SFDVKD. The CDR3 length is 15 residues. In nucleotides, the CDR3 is TGTGCCACCAGTGACTCCCGGACAGGGATGGAGACCCAGTACTTC. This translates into CATSDSRTGMETQYF.

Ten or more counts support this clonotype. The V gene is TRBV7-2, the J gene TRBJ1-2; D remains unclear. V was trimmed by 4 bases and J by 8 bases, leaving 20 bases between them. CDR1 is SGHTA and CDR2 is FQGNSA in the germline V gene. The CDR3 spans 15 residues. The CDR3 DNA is TGTGCCAGCAGCTCCGGTGTCGGCGATTTAAGGGGCTACACCTTC. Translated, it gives CASSSGVGDLRGYTF.